Sequencing of this T cell receptor (beta chain) was carried out in a study of blood T cell repertoires in COVID-19. Study-wide background: Samples came from the United States, Italy and Spain, spanning acute and convalescent COVID-19.

Per the original data handling: Estimation of nucleated cell counts relied on the amplification of reference gene primers. Here immunoSEQ multiplex PCR was the method, and the copy in TCRdb shows in-frame clones only, minus some. Clone size and V and J calls were adopted from that table, with D and trimming inferred from the DNA. The sample has 650,000 to 800,000 clones, about nine tenths seen once; the top ten hold about 0.24%. This clone has a single count. The TCR was taken from a young woman with acute or convalescent COVID-19. The sequenced sample was peripheral blood.

CDR3 in amino acids: CASGLKTIQGVGGYTF. The CDR3 DNA is TGTGCTAGTGGTTTGAAGACCATACAGGGGGTCGGGGGCTACACCTTC. This chain uses TRBV12-5 with TRBJ1-2; TRBD1 matches at 8 bases. Germline CDR1 reads LGHNT; CDR2 reads FRNRAP. V trimming: 2 bases; J trimming: 8 bases; junction bases outside the gene matches: 13. The length of the CDR3 is 16 residues.